The T cell receptor beta chain described here comes from a study of graft-versus-host responses after intestinal transplantation. Whole-study context: Transplants given to recipients were multivisceral, liver-intestinal, or isolated intestinal.

General study points: Some GvH clones were seen earlier in gut or blood, suggesting intestinal origin. There was an association between peak levels of circulating GvH clones and early post-transplant HvG declines.

The data were produced by immunoSEQ multiplex PCR, yet TCRdb's version contains in-frame clones alone and is incomplete. Here the sample spans tens of thousands of clones, around 92% being singletons. V shed 1 base and J shed 4 bases, with 8 bases lying between them. Germline loops: CDR1 MNHEY, CDR2 SMNVEV (reference sequence). The CDR3 covers 14 residues. In regard to this clone: Antigen unknown.

The sample consisted of unstimulated CD8+ T cells sorted from spleen or lymph node cells, taken before intestinal transplant. This receptor was taken from a human donor who received an intestinal transplant. The rearrangement links TRBV27 to TRBJ2-1, with D uncertain. Here the CDR3 DNA reads TGTGCCAGCAGTTTATTCAGTTCATACAATGAGCAGTTCTTC. This sequence encodes CASSLFSSYNEQFF.